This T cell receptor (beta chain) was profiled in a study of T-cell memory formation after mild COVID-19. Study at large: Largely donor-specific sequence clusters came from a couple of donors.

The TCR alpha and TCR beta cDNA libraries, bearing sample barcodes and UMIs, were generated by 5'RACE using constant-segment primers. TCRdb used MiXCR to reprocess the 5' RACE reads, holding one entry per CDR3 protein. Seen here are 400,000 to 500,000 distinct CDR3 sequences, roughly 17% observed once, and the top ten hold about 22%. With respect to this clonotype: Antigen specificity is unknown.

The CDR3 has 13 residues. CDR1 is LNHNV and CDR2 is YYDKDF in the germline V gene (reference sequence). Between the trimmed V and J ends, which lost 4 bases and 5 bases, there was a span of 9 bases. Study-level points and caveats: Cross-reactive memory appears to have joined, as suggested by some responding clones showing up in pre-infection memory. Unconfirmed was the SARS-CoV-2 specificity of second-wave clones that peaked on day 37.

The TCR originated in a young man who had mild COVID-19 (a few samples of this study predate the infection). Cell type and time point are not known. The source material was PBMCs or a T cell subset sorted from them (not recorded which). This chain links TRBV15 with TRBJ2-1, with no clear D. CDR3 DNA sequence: TGTGCCACCAGCAAGGCAGCCCACAATGAGCAGTTCTTC. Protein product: CATSKAAHNEQFF.